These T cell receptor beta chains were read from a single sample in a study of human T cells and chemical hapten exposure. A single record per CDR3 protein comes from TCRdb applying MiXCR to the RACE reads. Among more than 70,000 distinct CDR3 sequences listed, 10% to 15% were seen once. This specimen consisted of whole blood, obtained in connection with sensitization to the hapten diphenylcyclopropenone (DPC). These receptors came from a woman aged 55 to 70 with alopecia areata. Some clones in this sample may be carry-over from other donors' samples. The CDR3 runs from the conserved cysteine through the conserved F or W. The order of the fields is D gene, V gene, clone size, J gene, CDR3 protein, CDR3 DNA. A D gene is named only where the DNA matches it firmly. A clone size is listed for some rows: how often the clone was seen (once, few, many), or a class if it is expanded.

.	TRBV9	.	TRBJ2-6	CASSVQKVPSGANVLTF	TGTGCCAGCAGCGTTCAGAAGGTTCCCTCTGGGGCCAACGTCCTGACTTTC
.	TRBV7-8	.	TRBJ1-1	CASSPLASEAFF	TGTGCCAGCAGCCCTCTGGCCAGTGAAGCTTTCTTT
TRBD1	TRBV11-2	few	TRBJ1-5	CASSRQGDQPQHF	TGTGCCAGCAGTCGACAGGGAGACCAGCCCCAGCATTTT
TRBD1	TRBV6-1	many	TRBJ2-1	CASRGTAYNEQFF	TGTGCCAGCAGGGGGACAGCTTACAATGAGCAGTTCTTC
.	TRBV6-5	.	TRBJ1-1	CASSPSGEIAEAFF	TGTGCCAGCAGTCCCTCCGGGGAGATTGCTGAAGCTTTCTTT
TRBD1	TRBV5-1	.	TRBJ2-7	CASSFRQGAYEQYF	TGCGCCAGCAGCTTCCGACAGGGGGCCTACGAGCAGTACTTC
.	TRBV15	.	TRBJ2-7	CATSRDWVVYEQYF	TGTGCCACCAGCAGAGATTGGGTGGTCTACGAGCAGTACTTC
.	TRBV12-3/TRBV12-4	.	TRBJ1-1	CASSRLPNTEAFF	TGTGCCAGCAGCCGGCTCCCGAACACTGAAGCTTTCTTT
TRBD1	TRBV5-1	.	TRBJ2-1	CASSSQGHEQFF	TGCGCCAGCAGCTCACAGGGGCATGAGCAGTTCTTC
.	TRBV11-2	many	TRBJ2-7	CASADPRGGYEQYF	TGTGCCAGCGCGGACCCTCGGGGAGGCTACGAGCAGTACTTC
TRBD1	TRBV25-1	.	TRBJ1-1	CASSQGGLQAFF	TGTGCCAGCAGCCAAGGGGGCCTTCAAGCTTTCTTT
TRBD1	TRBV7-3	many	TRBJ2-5	CASSPGQGQETQYF	TGTGCCAGCAGCCCCGGACAGGGACAAGAGACCCAGTACTTC
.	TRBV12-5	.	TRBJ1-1	CASGLGANTEAFF	TGTGCTAGTGGACTAGGGGCGAACACTGAAGCTTTCTTT
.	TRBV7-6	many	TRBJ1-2	CASSPWGMKGGYTF	TGTGCCAGCAGCCCATGGGGGATGAAGGGTGGCTACACCTTC
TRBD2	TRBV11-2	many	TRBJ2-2	CASSLLAGGRRNTGELFF	TGTGCCAGCAGTCTACTAGCGGGGGGGCGGCGGAACACCGGGGAGCTGTTTTTT
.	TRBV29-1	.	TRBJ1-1	CSVDLSRTEAFF	TGCAGCGTTGATCTCAGTAGGACTGAAGCTTTCTTT
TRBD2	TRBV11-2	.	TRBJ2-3	CASSSPREMHTDTQYF	TGTGCCAGCAGCTCACCGCGGGAGATGCACACAGATACGCAGTATTTT
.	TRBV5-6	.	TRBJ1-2	CASSKGQPNYGYTF	TGTGCCAGCTCCAAGGGCCAACCTAACTATGGCTACACCTTC
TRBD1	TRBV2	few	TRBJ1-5	CASGQGAGQPQHF	TGTGCCAGCGGACAGGGGGCAGGCCAGCCCCAGCATTTT
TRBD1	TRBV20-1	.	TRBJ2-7	CSATSRTGVTYEQYF	TGCAGTGCTACTTCCCGGACAGGGGTGACCTACGAGCAGTACTTC
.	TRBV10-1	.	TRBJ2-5	CASSENRAETQYF	TGCGCCAGCAGTGAAAATAGAGCGGAGACCCAGTACTTC
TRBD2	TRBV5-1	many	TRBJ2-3	CASSVQTSGALDTQYF	TGCGCCAGCAGCGTCCAGACTAGCGGGGCTTTAGATACGCAGTATTTT
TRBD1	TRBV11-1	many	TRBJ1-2	CASSPWTGALNYGYTF	TGTGCCAGCAGCCCCTGGACAGGGGCCCTTAACTATGGCTACACCTTC
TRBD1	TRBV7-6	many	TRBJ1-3	CASSLPPGQGAGVFGGNTIYF	TGTGCCAGCAGCTTACCTCCGGGACAGGGGGCTGGAGTGTTCGGTGGAAACACCATATATTTT
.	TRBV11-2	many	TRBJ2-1	CASSLAGYNEQFF	TGTGCCAGCAGCTTAGCAGGGTACAATGAGCAGTTCTTC
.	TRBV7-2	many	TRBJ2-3	CASSFFGVGQYTQYF	TGTGCCAGCAGCTTTTTTGGGGTCGGGCAGTACACGCAGTATTTT
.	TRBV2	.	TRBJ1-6	CASSVTEVVGSPLHF	TGTGCCAGCAGTGTGACGGAGGTAGTGGGATCACCCCTCCACTTT
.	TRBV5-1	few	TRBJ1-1	CASSPSSRGWMDTEAFF	TGCGCCAGCAGCCCGAGTTCTAGGGGTTGGATGGACACTGAAGCTTTCTTT